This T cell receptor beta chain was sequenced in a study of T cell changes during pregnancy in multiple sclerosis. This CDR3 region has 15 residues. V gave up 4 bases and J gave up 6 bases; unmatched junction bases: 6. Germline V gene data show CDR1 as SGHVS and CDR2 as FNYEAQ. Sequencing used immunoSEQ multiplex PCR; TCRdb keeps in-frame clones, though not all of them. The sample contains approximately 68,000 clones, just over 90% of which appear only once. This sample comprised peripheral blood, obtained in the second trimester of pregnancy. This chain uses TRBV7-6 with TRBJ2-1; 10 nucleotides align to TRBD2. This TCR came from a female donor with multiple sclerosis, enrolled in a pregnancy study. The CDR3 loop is CASSSAGGMGNEQFF. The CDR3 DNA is TGTGCCAGCAGCTCAGCGGGAGGGATGGGCAATGAGCAGTTCTTC.